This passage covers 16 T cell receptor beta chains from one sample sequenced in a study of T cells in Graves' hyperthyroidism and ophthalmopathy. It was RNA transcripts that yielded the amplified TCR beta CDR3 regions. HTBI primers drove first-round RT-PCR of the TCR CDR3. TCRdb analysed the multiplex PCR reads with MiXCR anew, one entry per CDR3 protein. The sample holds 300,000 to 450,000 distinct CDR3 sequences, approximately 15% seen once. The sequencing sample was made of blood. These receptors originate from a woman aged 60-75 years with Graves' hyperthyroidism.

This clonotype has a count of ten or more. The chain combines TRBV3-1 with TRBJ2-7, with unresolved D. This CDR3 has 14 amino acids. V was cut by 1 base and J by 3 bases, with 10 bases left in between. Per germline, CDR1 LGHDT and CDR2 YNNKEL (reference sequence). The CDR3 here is CASSQVWGGYEQYF. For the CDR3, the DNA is TGTGCCAGCAGCCAAGTTTGGGGTGGCTACGAGCAGTACTTC.

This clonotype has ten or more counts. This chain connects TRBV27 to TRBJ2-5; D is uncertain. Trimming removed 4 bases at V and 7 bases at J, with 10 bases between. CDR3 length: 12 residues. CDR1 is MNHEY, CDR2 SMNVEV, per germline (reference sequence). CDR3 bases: TGTGCCAGCAGTTCCCCGCCCGCGACCCAGTACTTC. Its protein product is CASSSPPATQYF.

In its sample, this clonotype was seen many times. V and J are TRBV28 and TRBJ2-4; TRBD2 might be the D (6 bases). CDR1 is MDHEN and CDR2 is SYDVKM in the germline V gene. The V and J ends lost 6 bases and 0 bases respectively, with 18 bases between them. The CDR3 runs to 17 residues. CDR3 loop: CASRGAGGDLAKNIQYF. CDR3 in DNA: TGTGCCAGCAGGGGTGCCGGCGGGGACCTAGCCAAAAACATTCAGTACTTC.

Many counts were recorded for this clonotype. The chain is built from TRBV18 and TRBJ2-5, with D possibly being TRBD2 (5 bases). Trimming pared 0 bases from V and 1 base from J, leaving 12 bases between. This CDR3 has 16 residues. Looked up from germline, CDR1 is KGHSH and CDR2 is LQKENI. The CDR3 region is CASSPPSWSGQETQYF. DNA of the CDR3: TGTGCCAGCTCACCACCGTCGTGGAGCGGCCAAGAGACCCAGTACTTC.

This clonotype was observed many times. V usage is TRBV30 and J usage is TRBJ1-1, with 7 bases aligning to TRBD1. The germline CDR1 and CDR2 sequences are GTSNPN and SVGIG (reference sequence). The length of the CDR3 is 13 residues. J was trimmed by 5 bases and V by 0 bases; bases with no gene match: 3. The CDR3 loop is CAWSVDRDTEAFF. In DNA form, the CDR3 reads TGTGCCTGGAGTGTAGACAGGGATACTGAAGCTTTCTTT.

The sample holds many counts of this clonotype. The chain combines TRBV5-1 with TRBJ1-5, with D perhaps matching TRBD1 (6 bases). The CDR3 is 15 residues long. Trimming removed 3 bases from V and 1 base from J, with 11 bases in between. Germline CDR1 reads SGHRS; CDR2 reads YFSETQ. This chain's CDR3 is CASSSVGGSNQPQHF. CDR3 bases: TGCGCCAGCAGCTCTGTAGGGGGAAGCAATCAGCCCCAGCATTTT. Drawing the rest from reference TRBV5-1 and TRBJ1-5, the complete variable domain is KAGVTQTPRYLIKTRGQQVTLSCSPISGHRSVSWYQQTPGQGLQFLFEYFSETQRNKGNFPGRFSGRQFSNSRSEMNVSTLELGDSALYLCASSSVGGSNQPQHFGDGTRLSIL.

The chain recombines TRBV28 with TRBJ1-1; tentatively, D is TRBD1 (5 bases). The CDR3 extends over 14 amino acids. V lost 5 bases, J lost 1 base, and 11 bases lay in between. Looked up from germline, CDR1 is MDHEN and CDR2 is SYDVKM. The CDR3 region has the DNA TGTGCCAGCAGTCTAATGACAGAGAACACTGAAGCTTTCTTT. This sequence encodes CASSLMTENTEAFF.

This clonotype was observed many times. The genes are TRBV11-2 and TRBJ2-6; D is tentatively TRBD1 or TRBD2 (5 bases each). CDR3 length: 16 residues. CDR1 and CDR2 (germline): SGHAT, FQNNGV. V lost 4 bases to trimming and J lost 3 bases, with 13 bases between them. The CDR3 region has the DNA TGTGCCAGCAGCTGGGACCGATCTCTTGGGGCCAACGTCCTGACTTTC. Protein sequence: CASSWDRSLGANVLTF.

CDR3 DNA: TGTGCCAGCCAACCCCCCCGGACACCGAACACTGAAGCTTTCTTT. As protein: CASQPPRTPNTEAFF. J is TRBJ1-1 and V is TRBV19, with D tentatively TRBD1 (5 bases). Germline CDR1 and CDR2: LNHDA and SQIVND (reference sequence). The length of the CDR3 is 15 residues. The V gene lost 9 bases and the J gene lost 1 base, with 18 bases spanning the gap.

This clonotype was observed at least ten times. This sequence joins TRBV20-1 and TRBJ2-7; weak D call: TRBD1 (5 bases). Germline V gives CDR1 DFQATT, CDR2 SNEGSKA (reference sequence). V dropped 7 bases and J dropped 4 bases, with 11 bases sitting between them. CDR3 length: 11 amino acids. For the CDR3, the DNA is TGCAGTGTCCTAGGGGCGTACGAGCAGTACTTC. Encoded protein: CSVLGAYEQYF.

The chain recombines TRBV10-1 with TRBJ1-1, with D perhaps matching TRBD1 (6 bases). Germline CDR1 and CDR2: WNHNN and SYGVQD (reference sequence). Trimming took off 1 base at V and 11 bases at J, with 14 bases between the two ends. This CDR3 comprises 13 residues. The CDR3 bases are TGCGCCAGCAGTGAGTTGGGGGGGCTGACGGCTTTCTTT. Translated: CASSELGGLTAFF.

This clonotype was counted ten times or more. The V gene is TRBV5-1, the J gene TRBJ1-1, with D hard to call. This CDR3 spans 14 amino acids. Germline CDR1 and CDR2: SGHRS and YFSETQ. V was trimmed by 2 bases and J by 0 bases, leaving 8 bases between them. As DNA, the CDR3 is TGCGCCAGCAGCTTCACTTCAATGAACACTGAAGCTTTCTTT. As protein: CASSFTSMNTEAFF. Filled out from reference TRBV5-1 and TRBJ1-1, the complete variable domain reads KAGVTQTPRYLIKTRGQQVTLSCSPISGHRSVSWYQQTPGQGLQFLFEYFSETQRNKGNFPGRFSGRQFSNSRSEMNVSTLELGDSALYLCASSFTSMNTEAFFGQGTRLTVV.

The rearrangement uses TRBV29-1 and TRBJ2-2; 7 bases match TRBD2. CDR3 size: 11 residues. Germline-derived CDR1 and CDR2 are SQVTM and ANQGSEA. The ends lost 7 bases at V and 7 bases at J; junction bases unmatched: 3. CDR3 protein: CSAGEGGELFF. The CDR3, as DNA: TGCAGCGCGGGGGAGGGCGGGGAGCTGTTTTTT.

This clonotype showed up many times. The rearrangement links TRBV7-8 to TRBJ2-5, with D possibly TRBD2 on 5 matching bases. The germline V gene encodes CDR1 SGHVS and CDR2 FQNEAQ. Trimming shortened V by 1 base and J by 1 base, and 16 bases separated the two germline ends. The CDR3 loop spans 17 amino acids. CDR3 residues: CASSLVPSAGPQETQYF. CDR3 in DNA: TGTGCCAGCAGCTTAGTCCCCTCTGCGGGCCCCCAAGAGACCCAGTACTTC.

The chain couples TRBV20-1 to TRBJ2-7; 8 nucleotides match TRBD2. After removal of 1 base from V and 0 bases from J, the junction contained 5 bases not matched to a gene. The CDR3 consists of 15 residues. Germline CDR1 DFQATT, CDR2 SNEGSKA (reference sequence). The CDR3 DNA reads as TGCAGTGCTAGAGGGGCTAGCGGGCCCTCCTACGAGCAGTACTTC. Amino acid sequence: CSARGASGPSYEQYF.

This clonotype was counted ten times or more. This CDR3 is CASRRSLRVTSGAEDYNEQFF. CDR3 sequence (DNA): TGTGCCAGCAGACGAAGTCTTAGGGTAACTAGCGGGGCAGAGGACTACAATGAGCAGTTCTTC. V is TRBV7-8 and J is TRBJ2-1; 10 nucleotides align to TRBD2. This CDR3 spans 21 amino acids. Looked up from germline, CDR1 is SGHVS and CDR2 is FQNEAQ. After removal of 6 bases from V and 3 bases from J, the junction contained 23 bases not matched to a gene.